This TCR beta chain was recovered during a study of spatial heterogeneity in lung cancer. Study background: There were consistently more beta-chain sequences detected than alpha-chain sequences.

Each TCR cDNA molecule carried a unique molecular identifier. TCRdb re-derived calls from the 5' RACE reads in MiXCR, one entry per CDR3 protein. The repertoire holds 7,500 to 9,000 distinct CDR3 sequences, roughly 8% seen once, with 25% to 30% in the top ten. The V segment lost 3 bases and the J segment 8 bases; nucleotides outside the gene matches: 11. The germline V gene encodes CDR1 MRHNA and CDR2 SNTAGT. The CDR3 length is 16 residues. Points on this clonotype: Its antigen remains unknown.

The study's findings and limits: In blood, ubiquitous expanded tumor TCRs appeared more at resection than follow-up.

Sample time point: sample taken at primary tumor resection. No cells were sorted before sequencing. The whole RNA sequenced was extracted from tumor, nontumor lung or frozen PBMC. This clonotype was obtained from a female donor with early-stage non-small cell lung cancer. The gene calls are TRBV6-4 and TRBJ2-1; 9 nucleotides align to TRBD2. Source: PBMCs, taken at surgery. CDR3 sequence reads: CASSDRPSGVKDEQFF. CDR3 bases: TGTGCCAGCAGTGATCGGCCTAGCGGGGTGAAGGATGAGCAGTTCTTC.